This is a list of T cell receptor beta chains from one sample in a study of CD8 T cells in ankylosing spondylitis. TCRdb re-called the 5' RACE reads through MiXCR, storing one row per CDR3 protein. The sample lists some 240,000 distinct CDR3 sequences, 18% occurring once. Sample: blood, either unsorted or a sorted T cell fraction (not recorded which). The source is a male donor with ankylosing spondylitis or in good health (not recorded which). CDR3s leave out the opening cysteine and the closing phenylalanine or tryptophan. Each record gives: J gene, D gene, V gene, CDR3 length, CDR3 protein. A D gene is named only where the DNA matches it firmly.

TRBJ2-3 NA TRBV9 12 ASSVGASTDTQY
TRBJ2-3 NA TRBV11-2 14 ASSFFLGGDTDTQY
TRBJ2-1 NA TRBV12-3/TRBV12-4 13 ANRPLDMGYNEQF
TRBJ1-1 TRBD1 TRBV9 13 ASSGGDRGETEAF
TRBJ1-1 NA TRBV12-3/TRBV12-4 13 ASDSRRGMNTEAF
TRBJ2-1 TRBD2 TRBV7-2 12 ASSLWLADNEQF
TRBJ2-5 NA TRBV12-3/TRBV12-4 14 ASSDSPGRSQETQY
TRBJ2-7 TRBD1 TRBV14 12 ASSQNRGFYEQY
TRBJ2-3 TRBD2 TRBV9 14 ASSKGLAEPTDTQY
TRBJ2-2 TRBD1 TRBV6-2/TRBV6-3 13 ASSYLTGEVGELF
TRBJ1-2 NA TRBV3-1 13 ASSQARDEIYGYT
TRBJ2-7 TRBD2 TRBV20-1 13 SAPGDYPLGYEQY
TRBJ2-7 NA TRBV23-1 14 ASSQSRPGLYYEQY
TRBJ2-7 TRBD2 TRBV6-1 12 ASAWTSETYEQY
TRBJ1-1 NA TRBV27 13 ASSPQTDMNTEAF
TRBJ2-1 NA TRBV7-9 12 ASSLGSGNNEQF
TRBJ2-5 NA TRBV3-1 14 ASSQDGAGEWETQY
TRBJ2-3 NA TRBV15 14 ATSRDRFQSTDTQY
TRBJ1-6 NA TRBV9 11 ASSPRGDSPLH
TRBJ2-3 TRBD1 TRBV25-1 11 ASGDRGADTQY
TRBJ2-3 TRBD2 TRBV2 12 ASTSGKSTDTQY
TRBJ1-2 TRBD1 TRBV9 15 ASSVVRTELGGGGYT
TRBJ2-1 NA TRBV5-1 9 ASSQTREQF
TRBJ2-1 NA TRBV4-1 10 ASSQEGNEQF
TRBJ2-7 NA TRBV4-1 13 ASSQDLGQFYEQY
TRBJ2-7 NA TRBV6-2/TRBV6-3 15 ASSSSLTGSLSYEQY
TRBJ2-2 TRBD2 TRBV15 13 ATSVAGEGTGELF
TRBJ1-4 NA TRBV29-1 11 SVEPALEEKLF
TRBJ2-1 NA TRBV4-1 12 ASSQEATYNEQF
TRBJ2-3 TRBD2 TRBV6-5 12 ASSSNGLAVTQY
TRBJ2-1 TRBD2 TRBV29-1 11 SVETGTSYEQF
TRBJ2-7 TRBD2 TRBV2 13 ASSERLANFYEQY
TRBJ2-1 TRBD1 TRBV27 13 ASSFPGTGFDEQF
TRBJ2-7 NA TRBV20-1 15 SAFTNSAKQHPYEQY
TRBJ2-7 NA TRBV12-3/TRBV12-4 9 ASGGPYEQY
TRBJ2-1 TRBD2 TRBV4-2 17 ASSQGGAGPIGTYNEQF
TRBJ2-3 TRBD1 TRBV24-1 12 ATSDTGQTDTQY
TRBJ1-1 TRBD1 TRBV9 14 ASSVAGGDGNTEAF
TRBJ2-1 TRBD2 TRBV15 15 ATSRDSTSGLLDEQF
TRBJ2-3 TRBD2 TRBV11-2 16 ASSPGLAGGYSTDTQY
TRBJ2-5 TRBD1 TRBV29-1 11 SVEKTGEETQY
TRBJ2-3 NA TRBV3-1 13 ASSQERQRTDTQY
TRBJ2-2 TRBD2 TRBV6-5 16 ASSYLASGTVDAGELF
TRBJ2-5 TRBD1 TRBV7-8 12 ASSPIQGEETQY
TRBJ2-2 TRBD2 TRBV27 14 ASAPGLAGNTGELF
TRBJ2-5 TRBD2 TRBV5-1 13 ASSGGSGIGETQY
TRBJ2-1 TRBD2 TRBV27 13 ASSPLGGGPNEQF
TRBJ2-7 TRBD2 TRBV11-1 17 ASSTQVGREGPLTYEQY
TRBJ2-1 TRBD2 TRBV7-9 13 ASSRTSGRINEQF
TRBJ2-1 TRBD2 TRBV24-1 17 ATSESGTSAQSSYNEQF
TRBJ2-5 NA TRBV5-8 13 ASSSGEVSGETQY
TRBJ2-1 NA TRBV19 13 ASSIAATSLNEQF
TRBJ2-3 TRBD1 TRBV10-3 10 AIGQGVDTQY